Listed here are 4 T cell receptor beta chains from one sample, sequenced in a study of T cell responses to AZD1222 COVID-19 vaccine. Using immunoSEQ multiplex PCR, the repertoire was profiled, and TCRdb retains in-frame clones only, with some absent. The sample gives roughly 140,000 clones, about 91% of which show up once; around 3% is in the top ten. Sequencing was performed on peripheral blood, taken on day 0 of AZD1222 vaccination. The receptors were sampled from an adult in good health.

V gene TRBV18 combines with J gene TRBJ1-1; 7 positions agree with TRBD1. Germline loops: CDR1 KGHSH, CDR2 LQKENI. J was trimmed by 4 bases and V by 5 bases; bases with no gene match: 10. The CDR3 spans 15 residues. The CDR3: CASSRNRGEGTEAFF. CDR3 in DNA: TGTGCCAGCTCAAGAAACAGGGGAGAGGGCACTGAAGCTTTCTTT.

The chain uses TRBV7-9 and TRBJ2-3, with 7 bases aligning to TRBD2. V lost 4 bases, J lost 4 bases, and 2 bases stayed unmatched. The CDR3 covers 13 residues. From germline, CDR1 is SEHNR and CDR2 FQNEAQ (reference sequence). The CDR3: CASSSRGADTQYF. CDR3 DNA: TGTGCCAGCAGCTCCCGGGGGGCAGATACGCAGTATTTT. Filled out from reference TRBV7-9 and TRBJ2-3, the complete variable domain reads DTGVSQNPRHKITKRGQNVTFRCDPISEHNRLYWYRQTLGQGPEFLTYFQNEAQLEKSRLLSDRFSAERPKGSFSTLEIQRTEQGDSAMYLCASSSRGADTQYFGPGTRLTVL.

The chain joins TRBV19 to TRBJ2-5, with D unclear. CDR3 length: 15 amino acids. Germline V gives CDR1 LNHDA, CDR2 SQIVND (reference sequence). The ends were cut back, 7 bases at V and 5 bases at J, with 20 bases in the middle. Here the CDR3 reads CASTRTASWMETQYF. The CDR3 nucleotides read TGTGCCAGTACCCGGACCGCTTCATGGATGGAGACCCAGTACTTC.

The chain recombines TRBV4-2 with TRBJ2-3, with TRBD2 matching over 12 bases. Germline CDR1 and CDR2: LGHNA and YNFKEQ. V lost 0 bases to trimming and J lost 4 bases; unmatched junction nucleotides: 8. CDR3 size: 18 residues. CDR3 amino acids: CASSQDASGRARADTQYF. Written as DNA, the CDR3 is TGTGCCAGCAGCCAAGACGCTAGCGGGAGGGCGAGGGCAGATACGCAGTATTTT.